The 8 T cell receptor beta chains below were found in one sample sequenced in a study of cytotoxic CD8 clonotypes in ibrutinib-treated CLL. The data were produced by immunoSEQ multiplex PCR, yet TCRdb's version contains in-frame clones alone and is incomplete. The sample holds around 140,000 clones, approximately 80% seen once. Sample: PBMCs, taken after 36 months of ibrutinib treatment. These receptors originate from a human donor with chronic lymphocytic leukemia.

V is TRBV6-4 and J is TRBJ1-5; no definite D call. Between the trimmed V and J ends, which lost 5 bases and 1 base, there was a span of 9 bases. Germline CDR1 reads MRHNA; CDR2 reads SNTAGT. The CDR3 is 14 amino acids. The CDR3 region has the DNA TGTGCCAGCAGTAAATCCCAGAGCAATCAGCCCCAGCATTTT. This encodes CASSKSQSNQPQHF.

The rearrangement links TRBV9 to TRBJ2-6, with a possible D match to TRBD1 (5 bases). The CDR3 has 17 residues. Germline-derived CDR1 and CDR2 are SGDLS and YYNGEE. V dropped 4 bases and J dropped 2 bases, with 16 bases sitting between them. The CDR3 sequence: CASSPSLPTAGANVLTF. CDR3 DNA sequence: TGTGCCAGCAGCCCCTCTTTGCCGACAGCTGGGGCCAACGTCCTGACTTTC.

The chain recombines TRBV11-2 with TRBJ1-3; 9 nucleotides align to TRBD1. V lost 5 bases, J lost 1 base, and 6 bases stayed unmatched. Germline V gene data show CDR1 as SGHAT and CDR2 as FQNNGV. The CDR3 runs to 16 residues. The CDR3 nucleotides read TGTGCCAGCAGCCTGGACAGGGGATTTTCTGGAAACACCATATATTTT. This encodes CASSLDRGFSGNTIYF.

The CDR3: CAISGGGQNTGELFF. The CDR3 DNA follows: TGTGCCATCAGTGGTGGGGGACAGAACACCGGGGAGCTGTTTTTT. This rearrangement joins TRBV10-3 to TRBJ2-2; D possibly corresponds to TRBD1 (6 bases). This CDR3 comprises 15 residues. The germline CDR1 and CDR2 sequences are ENHRY and SYGVKD. V was trimmed by 4 bases and J by 1 base, leaving 10 bases between them.

The chain couples TRBV27 to TRBJ1-5, with a weak D call TRBD1 (5 bases). Germline V gene sequence: CDR1 MNHEY, CDR2 SMNVEV (reference sequence). Trimming pared 7 bases from V and 2 bases from J, leaving 12 bases between. The CDR3 runs to 14 residues. This CDR3 reads CASNAGDGNQPQHF. CDR3 nucleotide sequence: TGTGCCAGCAACGCTGGGGACGGCAATCAGCCCCAGCATTTT.

The V call is TRBV13, the J call TRBJ2-3, with a possible D match to TRBD2 (6 bases). V gave up 5 bases and J gave up 11 bases, with 23 bases separating them. Germline V gives CDR1 PRHDT, CDR2 FYEKMQ (reference sequence). The CDR3 has 15 residues. CDR3 protein: CASSPGESTQIEQYF. The CDR3, as DNA: TGTGCCAGCAGCCCGGGGGAATCGACACAGATCGAGCAGTATTTT.

The chain couples TRBV30 to TRBJ2-7; the D gene is possibly TRBD1 (6 bases). The CDR3 is 14 amino acids. CDR1 and CDR2 from the germline V gene are GTSNPN and SVGIG (reference sequence). Trimming left V 3 bases short and J 6 bases short, with 18 bases between. The CDR3 DNA sequence: TGTGCCTGGAGCTCGGGACATAGCCTCTCCGAGCAGTACTTC. Amino acid sequence: CAWSSGHSLSEQYF.

The genes are TRBV4-1 and TRBJ1-3; D remains unclear. Trimming removed 1 base at V and 1 base at J, with 11 bases between. The CDR3 has 16 residues. Germline V CDR1 and CDR2: MGHRA, YSYEKL. DNA for the CDR3: TGCGCCAGCAGCCAAGCAGCCCGAGCTTCTGGAAACACCATATATTTT. It translates to CASSQAARASGNTIYF.